Each of the 28 T cell receptor beta chains below was sequenced from the same sample in a study of cytomegalovirus exposure and HLA in healthy donors. Data came from immunoSEQ multiplex PCR; TCRdb stores just in-frame clones and leaves some out. The table lists 65,000 to 80,000 clones, approximately 93% of them singletons, with around 2.1% in the top ten. The source material was PBMCs. Source of these receptors: a woman under 30 in good health and CMV-seronegative.

The rearrangement joins TRBV4-1 to TRBJ2-5; TRBD2 aligns across 14 bases. This CDR3 is 15 amino acids long. Trimming took 1 base from V and 5 from J; bases not matched to a gene: 0. In germline, CDR1 is MGHRA, CDR2 YSYEKL. Here the CDR3 DNA reads TGCGCCAGCAGCCAAGGACTAGCGGGGGGGGAGACCCAGTACTTC. The encoded protein is CASSQGLAGGETQYF.

The V and J genes are TRBV29-1 and TRBJ2-1; D gene ambiguous. The CDR3 is 10 amino acids. V was trimmed by 6 bases and J by 5 bases, leaving 5 bases between them. The germline gives CDR1 SQVTM, CDR2 ANQGSEA. Here the CDR3 reads CSVADNEQFF. CDR3 DNA sequence: TGCAGCGTAGCCGACAATGAGCAGTTCTTC.

The rearrangement uses TRBV30 and TRBJ2-2, with a tentative D call TRBD2 (5 bases). Trimming cost V 0 bases and J 1 base, with 12 bases left between them. Germline lookup yields CDR1 GTSNPN and CDR2 SVGIG (reference sequence). The CDR3 is 16 amino acids. For the CDR3, the DNA is TGTGCCTGGAGTGTATGGCGGGCGGGGAACACCGGGGAGCTGTTTTTT. Translating it yields CAWSVWRAGNTGELFF.

A single count supports this clone. This sequence joins TRBV4-1 and TRBJ2-7; 7 bases agree with TRBD1. This CDR3 has 16 amino acids. V gave up 0 bases and J gave up 1 base; unmatched junction bases: 6. In germline, CDR1 is MGHRA, CDR2 YSYEKL. The CDR3 DNA reads as TGCGCCAGCAGCCAAGAAGCGGACAGGACTTCCTACGAGCAGTACTTC. This translates into CASSQEADRTSYEQYF.

The chain links TRBV6-1 to TRBJ2-3, with 7 bases lining up with TRBD1. The junction had 5 bases not matched to a gene; V was cut back by 6 bases and J by 2 bases. Per the germline V gene, CDR1 is MNHNS and CDR2 is SASEGT. The CDR3 contains 14 residues. The CDR3 region has the DNA TGTGCCAGCAGACGGGGACAGAACACAGATACGCAGTATTTT. The encoded protein is CASRRGQNTDTQYF.

The gene calls are TRBV7-9 and TRBJ2-5; 8 bases are a match to TRBD2. The CDR3 loop spans 14 amino acids. Losses at the gene ends were 4 bases for V and 5 bases for J; bases not matched to a gene: 6. The germline CDR1 and CDR2 sequences are SEHNR and FQNEAQ (reference sequence). The CDR3 here is CASSYPGLGETQYF. CDR3 DNA: TGTGCCAGCAGCTACCCGGGACTAGGGGAGACCCAGTACTTC.

V usage is TRBV6-1 and J usage is TRBJ1-3; TRBD1 might be the D (5 bases). This CDR3 is built from 15 residues. Germline V gene lookup returns CDR1 MNHNS and CDR2 SASEGT. Deletions cut 6 bases from V and 0 bases from J, with 12 bases between. CDR3 region: CASRYDRSSGNTIYF. Here the CDR3 DNA reads TGTGCCAGCAGGTACGACAGAAGCTCTGGAAACACCATATATTTT.

Turning to this clone: This likely comes from a read error, as the CDR3 has no conserved phenylalanine or tryptophan at its end. Because the CDR3's place on the DNA is in doubt, the DNA is left out and the CDR3 is given as listed by TCRdb. The chain couples TRBV6-5 to TRBJ1-1; the table's D call, TRBD1, has no DNA check behind it. Inclusive of both ends, the CDR3 amounts to 10 amino acids. Germline V gene sequence: CDR1 MNHEY, CDR2 SVGAGI. The CDR3: CASSDPGTGL.

V and J are TRBV14 and TRBJ2-2; D gene uncertain. V lost 1 base and J 7 bases, leaving 4 bases between the germline ends. CDR3 length: 12 residues. Germline-derived CDR1 and CDR2 are SGHDN and FVKESK. CDR3 nucleotide sequence: TGTGCCAGCAGCCAAGTTCGCGGGGAGCTGTTTTTT. Residues: CASSQVRGELFF.

The chain carries TRBV4-2 and TRBJ2-5, with TRBD1 identical over 7 bases. The CDR3 contains 16 residues. Germline-derived CDR1 and CDR2 are LGHNA and YNFKEQ. V lost 0 bases to trimming and J lost 5 bases; unmatched junction nucleotides: 9. The CDR3 reads CASSQDGTATGETQYF. In DNA, the CDR3 is TGTGCCAGCAGCCAAGATGGGACAGCCACAGGGGAGACCCAGTACTTC.

V and J are TRBV11-3 and TRBJ2-1; 8 bases match TRBD2. This CDR3 has 16 residues. V was clipped by 0 bases and J by 9 bases; unmatched bases: 10. Per germline, CDR1 SGHNT and CDR2 YENEEA. CDR3 nucleotide sequence: TGTGCCAGCAGCTTAGAAGTGTTAAGCGGGAGAGGTGAGCAGTTCTTC. As protein: CASSLEVLSGRGEQFF.

Regarding this clone: At one end the junction does not follow the germline gene, possibly because of a read error. As DNA, the CDR3 is TGCAAAGCGGGGGGGGCAGATACGCAGTATTTT. Translation gives CKAGGADTQYF. This rearrangement joins TRBV2 to TRBJ2-3; 10 nucleotides match TRBD2. Germline loops: CDR1 SNHLY, CDR2 FYNNEI. CDR3 size: 11 residues. Looking up the rest from reference TRBV2 and TRBJ2-3 gives the full variable domain: EPEVTQTPSHQVTQMGQEVILRCVPISNHLYFYWYRQILGQKVEFLVSFYNNEISEKSEIFDDQFSVERPDGSNFTLKIRSTKLEDSAMYFCKAGGADTQYFGPGTRLTVL.

For the CDR3, the DNA is TGCGCCAGCAGCTTGGGGGCTAGCGGGAGGTTAGGTACAGATACGCAGTATTTT. This gives the protein CASSLGASGRLGTDTQYF. The V gene is TRBV5-1, the J gene TRBJ2-3; 11 bases are a match to TRBD2. V gave up 0 bases and J gave up 3 bases; unmatched junction bases: 9. CDR3 length: 18 residues. The germline gives CDR1 SGHRS, CDR2 YFSETQ.

The chain recombines TRBV5-1 with TRBJ2-1, with D maybe TRBD2 (6 bases). Trimming pared 7 bases from V and 2 bases from J, leaving 13 bases between. The length of the CDR3 is 14 residues. Germline CDR1 and CDR2: SGHRS and YFSETQ. The CDR3 protein is CASRPPGAYNEQFF. Written as DNA, the CDR3 is TGCGCCAGCCGCCCCCCGGGGGCCTACAATGAGCAGTTCTTC.

V usage is TRBV7-6 and J usage is TRBJ2-5, with 7 positions matching TRBD1. In germline, CDR1 is SGHVS, CDR2 FNYEAQ. The CDR3 runs 15 residues. Trimming removed 6 bases from V and 5 bases from J; junction bases left unmatched: 12. CDR3 amino acids: CASRPDRDAWETQYF. In nucleotides, the CDR3 is TGTGCCAGCAGACCCGACAGGGACGCGTGGGAGACCCAGTACTTC.

The chain carries TRBV9 and TRBJ2-3; D uncertain. CDR1 is SGDLS and CDR2 is YYNGEE in the germline V gene. This CDR3 contains 15 residues. V shed 3 bases and J shed 1 base, with 12 bases lying between them. CDR3 in amino acids: CASSAGPQGTDTQYF. The CDR3 DNA sequence: TGTGCCAGCAGCGCAGGCCCTCAGGGCACAGATACGCAGTATTTT. The whole variable domain, remainder taken from reference TRBV9 and TRBJ2-3, is DSGVTQTPKHLITATGQRVTLRCSPRSGDLSVYWYQQSLDQGLQFLIQYYNGEERAKGNILERFSAQQFPDLHSELNLSSLELGDSALYFCASSAGPQGTDTQYFGPGTRLTVL.

As DNA, the CDR3 is TGTGCCATCAGTGCTGAAGAGACCCAGTACTTC. Translated, it gives CAISAEETQYF. V and J are TRBV10-3 and TRBJ2-5, with D unclear. There are 11 residues in the CDR3. Germline V CDR1 and CDR2: ENHRY, SYGVKD. Between the trimmed V and J ends, which lost 4 bases and 3 bases, there was a span of 3 bases.

This sequence joins TRBV4-1 and TRBJ2-5; a possible D gene is TRBD1 (5 bases). There are 15 residues in the CDR3. CDR1 and CDR2 (germline): MGHRA, YSYEKL. Between the trimmed V and J ends, which lost 1 base and 1 base, there was a span of 10 bases. CDR3 loop: CASSQVSRAQETQYF. The CDR3 coding sequence is TGCGCCAGCAGCCAAGTGAGCAGGGCCCAAGAGACCCAGTACTTC.

The rearrangement links TRBV9 to TRBJ2-2; the match to TRBD2 covers 8 bases. This CDR3 has 14 residues. Germline assignment: CDR1 SGDLS and CDR2 YYNGEE. The ends lost 6 bases at V and 1 base at J; junction bases unmatched: 2. CDR3 residues: CASMAGGNTGELFF. In nucleotides, the CDR3 is TGTGCCAGCATGGCGGGGGGGAACACCGGGGAGCTGTTTTTT.

The CDR3 protein is CASNPQGVFQNIQYF. In nucleotides, the CDR3 is TGTGCCAGCAACCCACAGGGGGTATTCCAAAACATTCAGTACTTC. This chain joins TRBV6-1 and TRBJ2-4, with TRBD1 matching 8 bases. Germline CDR1 is MNHNS and CDR2 is SASEGT. V shed 7 bases and J 5 bases; nucleotides not matched to a gene: 10. The length of the CDR3 is 15 residues.

V is TRBV29-1 and J is TRBJ2-7, with D possibly TRBD1 on 6 matching bases. The CDR3 consists of 12 residues. Germline V gene data show CDR1 as SQVTM and CDR2 as ANQGSEA. Between the trimmed V and J ends, which lost 2 bases and 3 bases, there was a span of 8 bases. The CDR3 sequence: CSVEQQGYEQYF. The CDR3 DNA is TGCAGCGTTGAACAACAGGGCTACGAGCAGTACTTC.

The chain joins TRBV2 to TRBJ1-2, with D perhaps TRBD1 (6 bases). Germline V lookup: CDR1 SNHLY, CDR2 FYNNEI. The CDR3 has 14 amino acids. The V gene lost 6 bases and the J gene lost 8 bases, with 19 bases spanning the gap. CDR3 bases: TGTGCCAGCAGCGATACAGGGCCCAATGGCGGCTACACCTTC. This translates into CASSDTGPNGGYTF.

The gene calls are TRBV7-9 and TRBJ1-2, with D tentatively TRBD1 (5 bases). This CDR3 region has 12 residues. Germline CDR1 reads SEHNR; CDR2 reads FQNEAQ (reference sequence). Trimming shortened V by 6 bases and J by 13 bases, and 18 bases separated the two germline ends. The CDR3 loop reads CASRTGLSSSTF. The CDR3 nucleotides are TGTGCCAGCAGGACGGGACTCTCAAGTTCCACCTTC.

The chain employs TRBV7-6 and TRBJ2-5; D not certain. CDR3 size: 12 residues. Deletions cut 5 bases from V and 6 bases from J, with 10 bases between. Per germline, CDR1 SGHVS and CDR2 FNYEAQ. The CDR3: CASSPGRQTQYF. The DNA of the CDR3 is TGTGCCAGCAGCCCAGGCAGGCAGACCCAGTACTTC. Using reference TRBV7-6 and TRBJ2-5 for the parts outside the CDR3, the full variable domain is GAGVSQSPRYKVTKRGQDVALRCDPISGHVSLYWYRQALGQGPEFLTYFNYEAQQDKSGLPNDRFSAERPEGSISTLTIQRTEQRDSAMYRCASSPGRQTQYFGPGTRLLVL.

V is TRBV19 and J is TRBJ2-3, with 7 bases lining up with TRBD1. Trimming removed 5 bases from V and 2 bases from J; junction bases left unmatched: 10. This CDR3 is built from 16 residues. Looked up from germline, CDR1 is LNHDA and CDR2 is SQIVND (reference sequence). In DNA, the CDR3 is TGTGCCAGTAGTGTTGCCGGGACAGCACCCACAGATACGCAGTATTTT. This encodes CASSVAGTAPTDTQYF.

The CDR3 sequence: CASSRDRGTDTQYF. DNA for the CDR3: TGTGCCAGCAGCCGCGACAGGGGAACAGATACGCAGTATTTT. The chain couples TRBV7-2 to TRBJ2-3; 8 bases are a match to TRBD1. V lost 5 bases and J lost 3; bases outside the gene matches: 4. There are 14 residues in the CDR3. Germline loops: CDR1 SGHTA, CDR2 FQGNSA. Full variable domain (rest looked up from reference TRBV7-2 and TRBJ2-3): GAGVSQSPSNKVTEKGKDVELRCDPISGHTALYWYRQSLGQGLEFLIYFQGNSAPDKSGLPSDRFSAERTGGSVSTLTIQRTQQEDSAVYLCASSRDRGTDTQYFGPGTRLTVL.

The chain uses TRBV28 and TRBJ2-1, with 11 bases aligning to TRBD2. CDR3 length: 16 residues. CDR1 is MDHEN and CDR2 is SYDVKM in the germline V gene. V lost 5 bases, J lost 0 bases, and 3 bases stayed unmatched. CDR3 sequence: CASSIAGGRSYNEQFF. Written as DNA, the CDR3 is TGTGCCAGCAGTATAGCGGGAGGGCGCTCCTACAATGAGCAGTTCTTC.

CDR3 loop: CASSSPRVGRYGYTF. The CDR3 DNA is TGTGCCAGCAGTTCACCCAGGGTTGGGCGCTATGGCTACACCTTC. V is TRBV28 and J is TRBJ1-2; tentative D call: TRBD1 (5 bases). The germline gives CDR1 MDHEN, CDR2 SYDVKM. CDR3 size: 15 residues. V was pared by 4 bases and J by 4 bases, with 16 bases between.